This T cell receptor (beta chain) was retrieved from a study of shared clonotypes between healthy human individuals. Germline V gives CDR1 MGHRA, CDR2 YSYEKL. The length of the CDR3 is 14 residues. TCRdb's copy holds only in-frame clones and misses some; the assay was immunoSEQ multiplex PCR. The data show approximately 1.4 million clones, 98% seen once. To note about this clone: The junction departs from germline at one end; a sequencing error may be responsible.

The J gene is TRBJ2-7, the V gene TRBV4-1, with TRBD1 identical over 7 bases. Sequencing was carried out using naive CD4+ T cells sorted from blood. Subset described: CD45RA+ positively selected. The receptor was derived from a man under 40 in good health. This chain's CDR3 is CASSQSIDRAEKYF. Written as DNA, the CDR3 is TGCGCCAGCAGCCAATCCATTGACAGGGCCGAGAAGTACTTC.